What follows are 15 T cell receptor beta chains derived from one specimen sequenced in a study of graft-versus-host responses after intestinal transplantation. Antigens of these TCRs are unknown. Assay used: immunoSEQ multiplex PCR; TCRdb lists only in-frame clones, some missing. In the table there are approximately 93,000 clones, approximately 90% of which are singletons. The sequences come from unstimulated CD8+ T cells sorted from spleen or lymph node cells, collected before transplant. These receptors all come from a human donor who was the organ donor for an intestinal transplant.

This clone was recorded once. V and J are TRBV5-1 and TRBJ1-1; D is undetermined. Between the trimmed V and J ends, which lost 3 bases and 3 bases, there was a span of 15 bases. In germline, CDR1 is SGHRS, CDR2 YFSETQ. The CDR3 has 15 residues. CDR3 region: CASSYDGREDTEAFF. Written as DNA, the CDR3 is TGCGCCAGCAGCTACGATGGTCGTGAGGACACTGAAGCTTTCTTT.

This sequence joins TRBV28 and TRBJ1-4; tentatively, D is TRBD1 (6 bases). The CDR3 contains 17 residues. Trimming took 6 bases from V and 8 from J, leaving 25 bases between them. In germline, CDR1 is MDHEN, CDR2 SYDVKM. DNA for the CDR3: TGTGCCAGCAGCTATGATGGTCAGGGGCGGGAGAAAGAAAAACTGTTTTTT. Protein product: CASSYDGQGREKEKLFF. The full variable domain, completed using reference TRBV28 and TRBJ1-4, is DVKVTQSSRYLVKRTGEKVFLECVQDMDHENMFWYRQDPGLGLRLIYFSYDVKMKEKGDIPEGYSVSREKKERFSLILESASTNQTSMYLCASSYDGQGREKEKLFFGSGTQLSVL.

The chain recombines TRBV29-1 with TRBJ1-1; D unresolved. CDR1 and CDR2 from the germline V gene are SQVTM and ANQGSEA. CDR3 length equals 10 residues. Trimming pared 7 bases from V and 0 bases from J, leaving 3 bases between. The CDR3 spells CSAVNTEAFF. CDR3 DNA: TGCAGCGCTGTGAACACTGAAGCTTTCTTT.

The rearrangement uses TRBV10-2 and TRBJ2-1, with 7 bases matching TRBD2. Germline lookup yields CDR1 WSHSY and CDR2 SAAADI. The CDR3 has 13 amino acids. V shed 5 bases, J shed 12 bases, and the junction held 10 bases outside the gene matches. In DNA form, the CDR3 reads TGCGCCAGCAGTTGGGGAACCGGGGAGGGGCAGTTCTTC. It is translated as CASSWGTGEGQFF.

The chain couples TRBV10-2 to TRBJ1-2; possible D gene TRBD1, 5 bases. Germline assignment: CDR1 WSHSY and CDR2 SAAADI. The V and J ends lost 3 bases and 7 bases respectively, with 12 bases between them. This CDR3 spans 13 amino acids. The CDR3 here is CASSDLVTVGYTF. CDR3 in DNA: TGCGCCAGCAGTGACCTCGTGACAGTTGGCTACACCTTC.

V is TRBV4-1 and J is TRBJ2-7; D ambiguous. Germline V gene data show CDR1 as MGHRA and CDR2 as YSYEKL. The CDR3 consists of 14 residues. V was cut by 0 bases and J by 6 bases, with 12 bases left in between. The CDR3 region has the DNA TGCGCCAGCAGCCAAGACCCCCAGGTCTCCGAGCAGTACTTC. Protein product: CASSQDPQVSEQYF.

V is TRBV25-1 and J is TRBJ1-1, with unresolved D. The CDR3 runs to 14 residues. The V gene's germline CDR1 is MGHDK and CDR2 SYGVNS. V was clipped by 1 base and J by 1 base, with 7 bases between them. In DNA form, the CDR3 reads TGTGCCAGCAGTGAATTGGCGGGGAACACTGAAGCTTTCTTT. Its protein product is CASSELAGNTEAFF.

This clone was found a few times. This chain joins TRBV28 and TRBJ1-5; D is perhaps TRBD1 (5 bases). The CDR3 is 14 residues long. V was clipped by 3 bases and J by 6 bases, with 12 bases between them. CDR1 MDHEN and CDR2 SYDVKM come from the germline V gene. This CDR3 reads CASSFWQGLQPQHF. The DNA for the CDR3 is TGTGCCAGCAGTTTTTGGCAGGGTCTTCAGCCCCAGCATTTT. Combining the CDR3 with reference TRBV28 and TRBJ1-5 gives the whole variable domain DVKVTQSSRYLVKRTGEKVFLECVQDMDHENMFWYRQDPGLGLRLIYFSYDVKMKEKGDIPEGYSVSREKKERFSLILESASTNQTSMYLCASSFWQGLQPQHFGDGTRLSIL.

This rearrangement joins TRBV5-1 to TRBJ1-1; TRBD1 aligns across 8 bases. Per germline, CDR1 SGHRS and CDR2 YFSETQ. CDR3 length: 14 amino acids. V lost 3 bases and J lost 6; bases outside the gene matches: 7. CDR3 sequence: CASSYGQGVPEAFF. CDR3 sequence (DNA): TGCGCCAGCAGCTACGGACAGGGTGTACCTGAAGCTTTCTTT.

The chain joins TRBV7-9 to TRBJ2-1; D is ambiguous. Trimming pared 1 base from V and 1 base from J, leaving 8 bases between. CDR3 length: 15 residues. Germline V lookup: CDR1 SEHNR, CDR2 FQNEAQ (reference sequence). As DNA, the CDR3 is TGTGCCAGCAGCTTAGGGCCAGTTTCCTACAATGAGCAGTTCTTC. Translating gives CASSLGPVSYNEQFF.

The rearrangement joins TRBV9 to TRBJ2-5; D is possibly TRBD1 (7 bases). Germline loops: CDR1 SGDLS, CDR2 YYNGEE. Trimming cost V 4 bases and J 2 bases, with 21 bases left between them. The CDR3 has 17 residues. CDR3 residues: CASSPGDQGVTQETQYF. CDR3 bases: TGTGCCAGCAGCCCGGGGGATCAGGGGGTAACACAAGAGACCCAGTACTTC.

The CDR3 coding sequence is TGTGCCGGCGACAGGGTCGGTTTGTATGGCTACACCTTC. Translating gives CAGDRVGLYGYTF. This sequence joins TRBV7-2 and TRBJ1-2; 7 bases are a match to TRBD1. CDR1 is SGHTA, CDR2 FQGNSA, per germline. The CDR3 sequence is 13 residues long. V gave up 11 bases and J gave up 5 bases; unmatched junction bases: 11.

V and J are TRBV4-1 and TRBJ2-3, with D possibly matching TRBD2 (6 bases). The V and J ends lost 0 bases and 4 bases respectively, with 8 bases between them. Germline V gene lookup returns CDR1 MGHRA and CDR2 YSYEKL. This CDR3 has 14 residues. Written as DNA, the CDR3 is TGCGCCAGCAGCCAAGATCCGGGGGCAGATACGCAGTATTTT. Its protein is CASSQDPGADTQYF.

The chain couples TRBV29-1 to TRBJ2-7; D might be TRBD1 (5 bases). Trimming removed 7 bases from V and 5 bases from J, with 12 bases in between. Germline CDR1 reads SQVTM; CDR2 reads ANQGSEA. The CDR3 sequence is 11 residues long. CDR3 residues: CSAGIGDEQYF. The CDR3 DNA sequence: TGCAGCGCTGGGATAGGGGACGAGCAGTACTTC.

The rearrangement joins TRBV10-3 to TRBJ1-2, with D uncertain. The CDR3 runs 14 residues. Germline values: CDR1 ENHRY, CDR2 SYGVKD. V lost 2 bases, J lost 4 bases, and 11 bases lay in between. Here the CDR3 reads CAISEPVAGYGYTF. The CDR3 DNA reads TGTGCCATCAGTGAGCCCGTAGCTGGCTATGGCTACACCTTC.